The T cell receptor beta chain described here comes from a study of T-cell memory formation after mild COVID-19. Overall study context: In these data, TCR clusters were largely donor specific.

Via MiXCR, TCRdb re-called the 5' RACE reads, giving one row per CDR3 protein. The table shows about 560,000 distinct CDR3 sequences, with approximately 19% occurring only once. The clonotype originates from an adult woman who had mild COVID-19 (a few samples of this study predate the infection). Cell type and time point are not known. Sample: PBMCs or a T cell subset sorted from them (not recorded which).

The DNA of the CDR3 is TGTGCCAGCAAAATACGCAGTGGAGAGACCCAGTACTTC. It codes for CASKIRSGETQYF. The chain is built from TRBV12-3 or TRBV12-4 and TRBJ2-5; D uncertain. The CDR3 sequence is 13 residues long. V was clipped by 7 bases and J by 4 bases, with 13 bases between them.